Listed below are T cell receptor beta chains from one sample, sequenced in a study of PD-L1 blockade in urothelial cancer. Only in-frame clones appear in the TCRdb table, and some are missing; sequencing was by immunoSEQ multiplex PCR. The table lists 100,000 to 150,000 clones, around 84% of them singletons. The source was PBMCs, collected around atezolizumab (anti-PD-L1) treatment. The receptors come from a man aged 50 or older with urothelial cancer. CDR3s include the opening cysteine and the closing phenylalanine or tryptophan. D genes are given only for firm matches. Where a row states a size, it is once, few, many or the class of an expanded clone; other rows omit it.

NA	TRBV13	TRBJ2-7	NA	CASSSLLEKSYHYEQYF	TGTGCCAGCAGCTCACTCCTTGAGAAATCTTACCACTACGAGCAGTACTTC
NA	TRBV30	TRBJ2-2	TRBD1	CAWRGTVTGELFF	TGTGCCTGGAGAGGGACAGTCACCGGGGAGCTGTTTTTT
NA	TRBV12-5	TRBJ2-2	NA	CASGLGGAAGELFF	TGTGCTAGTGGTTTGGGTGGGGCAGCCGGGGAGCTGTTTTTT
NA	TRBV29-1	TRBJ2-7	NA	CSVRASAYEQYF	TGCAGCGTTCGAGCGAGTGCCTACGAGCAGTACTTC
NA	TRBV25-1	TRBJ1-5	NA	CASTGGDGNQPQHF	TGTGCCAGCACTGGCGGGGACGGCAATCAGCCCCAGCATTTT
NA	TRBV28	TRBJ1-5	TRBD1	CASTPGTEFPQHF	TGTGCCAGCACCCCCGGGACAGAATTTCCCCAGCATTTT
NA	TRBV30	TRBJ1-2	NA	CAWGVTDYGYTF	TGTGCCTGGGGAGTCACCGACTATGGCTACACCTTC
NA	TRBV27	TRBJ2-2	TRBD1	CAIQGALGELFF	TGTGCCATTCAGGGGGCACTCGGGGAGCTGTTTTTT
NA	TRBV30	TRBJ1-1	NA	CAWSVPPSSEAFF	TGTGCCTGGAGTGTTCCCCCAAGCTCTGAAGCTTTCTTT
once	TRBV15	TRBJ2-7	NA	CATSRDRPTIDSSYEQYF	TGTGCCACCAGCAGAGATCGGCCGACAATTGATAGCTCCTACGAGCAGTACTTC
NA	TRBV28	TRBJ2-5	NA	CASSSSSGSRSAQYF	TGTGCCAGCAGTTCCTCGTCGGGGTCGCGGTCGGCCCAGTACTTC
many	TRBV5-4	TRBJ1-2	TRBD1	CASSLIGVPGGDGYTF	TGTGCCAGCAGCTTGATCGGTGTCCCAGGGGGCGATGGCTACACCTTC
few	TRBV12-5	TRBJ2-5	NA	CASGSGRSQYF	TGTGCTAGTGGTTCGGGGAGGTCGCAGTACTTC
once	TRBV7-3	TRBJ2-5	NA	CASSNNDRETQYF	TGTGCCAGCAGCAACAACGACAGGGAGACCCAGTACTTC
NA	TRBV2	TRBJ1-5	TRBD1	CASSEFRDRVDSNQPQHF	TGTGCCAGCAGCGAATTCCGGGACAGGGTGGATAGCAATCAGCCCCAGCATTTT
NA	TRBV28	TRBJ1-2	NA	CASTFGGNYGYTF	TGTGCCAGCACCTTCGGAGGTAACTATGGCTACACCTTC
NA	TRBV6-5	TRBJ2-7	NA	CASSPGGREQYF	TGTGCCAGCAGCCCCGGGGGGCGCGAGCAGTACTTC
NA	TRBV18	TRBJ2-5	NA	CASSRDSYQETQYF	TGTGCCAGCTCACGGGACTCATATCAAGAGACCCAGTACTTC
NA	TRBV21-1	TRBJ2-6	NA	CASSKVREGRSSGANVLTF	TGTGCCAGCAGCAAAGTCAGGGAGGGACGGAGCTCTGGGGCCAACGTCCTGACTTTC
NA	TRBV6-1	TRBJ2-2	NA	CASSELGAGELFF	TGTGCCAGCAGTGAACTCGGGGCCGGGGAGCTGTTTTTT
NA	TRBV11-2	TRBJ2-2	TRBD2	CASSLRGGGRATGELFF	TGTGCCAGCAGCTTAAGAGGCGGAGGGAGGGCCACCGGGGAGCTGTTTTTT
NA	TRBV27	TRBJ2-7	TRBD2	CASRPTSGPYEQYF	TGTGCCAGCAGGCCCACTAGCGGGCCCTACGAGCAGTACTTC
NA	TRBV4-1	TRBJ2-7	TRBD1	CASSQRDRGYEQYF	TGCGCCAGCAGCCAAAGGGACAGGGGCTACGAGCAGTACTTC
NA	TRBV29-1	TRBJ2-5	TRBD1	CSVVTGGGETQYF	TGCAGCGTTGTAACAGGGGGCGGTGAGACCCAGTACTTC
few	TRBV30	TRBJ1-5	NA	CAWGADRVQPQHF	TGTGCCTGGGGGGCCGACCGGGTTCAGCCCCAGCATTTT
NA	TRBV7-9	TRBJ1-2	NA	CASSLDVSRRHDPYGYTF	TGTGCCAGCAGCTTAGATGTTTCAAGAAGACACGACCCCTATGGCTACACCTTC
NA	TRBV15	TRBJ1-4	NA	CATSPEAANEKLFF	TGTGCCACCAGTCCCGAGGCGGCTAATGAAAAACTGTTTTTT
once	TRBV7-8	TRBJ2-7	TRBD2	CASSPTSGRPYEQYF	TGTGCCAGCAGCCCTACGAGCGGGAGGCCGTACGAGCAGTACTTC
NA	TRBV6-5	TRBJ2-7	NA	CASMAGSGYEQYF	TGTGCCAGCATGGCAGGAAGCGGTTACGAGCAGTACTTC
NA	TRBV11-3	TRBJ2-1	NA	CASSLAGAYNEQFF	TGTGCCAGCAGCTTAGCGGGAGCCTACAATGAGCAGTTCTTC
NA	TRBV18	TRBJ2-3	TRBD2	CASSSLLLSAGDTDTQYF	TGTGCCAGCTCATCCCTCCTCTTGTCTGCGGGGGACACAGATACGCAGTATTTT
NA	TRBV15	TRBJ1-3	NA	CATSRDSGPGNTIYF	TGTGCCACCAGCAGAGATTCAGGGCCCGGAAACACCATATATTTT
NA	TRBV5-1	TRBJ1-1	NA	CATHHTEAFF	TGCGCCACCCATCACACTGAAGCTTTCTTT
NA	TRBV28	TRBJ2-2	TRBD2	CASSLPGLAGGPDGELFF	TGTGCCAGCAGTTTACCCGGACTAGCGGGAGGGCCGGACGGGGAGCTGTTTTTT
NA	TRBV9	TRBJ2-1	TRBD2	CASSVRSETSGQYNEQFF	TGTGCCAGCAGCGTACGGTCTGAGACTAGCGGGCAGTACAATGAGCAGTTCTTC
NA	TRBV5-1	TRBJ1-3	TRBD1	CASSRFGTGGSGNTIYF	TGCGCCAGCAGTCGATTCGGGACAGGGGGCTCTGGAAACACCATATATTTT
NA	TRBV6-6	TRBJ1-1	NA	CASLFRAEAFF	TGTGCCAGCCTTTTCCGGGCTGAAGCTTTCTTT
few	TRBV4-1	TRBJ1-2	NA	CASSQSTGNYGYTF	TGCGCCAGCAGCCAATCAACGGGGAACTATGGCTACACCTTC
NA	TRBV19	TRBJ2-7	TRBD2	CASSISRTSGISTGEQYF	TGTGCCAGTAGTATCTCGAGGACTAGCGGAATTTCTACGGGGGAGCAGTACTTC
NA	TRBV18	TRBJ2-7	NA	CASSPGLESPYEQYF	TGTGCCAGCTCACCGGGGCTCGAGTCACCCTACGAGCAGTACTTC
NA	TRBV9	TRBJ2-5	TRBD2	CASSGTSVQETQYF	TGTGCCAGCAGTGGGACTAGCGTACAAGAGACCCAGTACTTC
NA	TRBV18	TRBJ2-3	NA	CASSPNPADTQYF	TGTGCCAGCTCACCAAACCCGGCAGATACGCAGTATTTT
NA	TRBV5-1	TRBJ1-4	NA	CASSLERGEKLFF	TGCGCCAGCAGCTTGGAGAGGGGGGAAAAACTGTTTTTT
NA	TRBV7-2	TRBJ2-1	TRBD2	CASSLAGGVNEQFF	TGTGCCAGCAGCTTGGCGGGAGGGGTCAATGAGCAGTTCTTC
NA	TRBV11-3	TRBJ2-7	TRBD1	CASSFQAGTGLNEQYF	TGTGCCAGCAGCTTTCAAGCCGGGACAGGGTTAAACGAGCAGTACTTC
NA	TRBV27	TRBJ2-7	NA	CASSLKPTYEQYF	TGTGCCAGCAGTTTAAAGCCAACCTACGAGCAGTACTTC
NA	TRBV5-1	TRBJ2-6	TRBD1	CASSTTRDRGGHVLTF	TGCGCCAGCAGCACAACAAGGGACAGGGGGGGCCACGTCCTGACTTTC
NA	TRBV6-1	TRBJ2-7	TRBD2	CASTGLAFHEQYF	TGTGCCAGCACGGGACTAGCTTTCCACGAGCAGTACTTC
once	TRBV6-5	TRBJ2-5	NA	CASSYGFGQKETQYF	TGTGCCAGCAGTTACGGTTTTGGTCAGAAAGAGACCCAGTACTTC